This TCR beta chain came from a study of cytomegalovirus exposure and HLA in healthy donors. Germline CDR1 and CDR2: SGDLS and YYNGEE. The CDR3 loop spans 15 amino acids. Samples came from healthy bone marrow donors. Remarks on this clone: Its antigen is not identified.

Vbeta (60) and Jbeta (13) primers were used in the PCR. TCRdb keeps only in-frame clones here, not all; method: immunoSEQ multiplex PCR. Altogether over 70,000 clones are present, around 84% being singletons, with the ten largest covering approximately 2%. Study results and limitations: Common viral pathogens seemed to be connected with several of the most significant clusters, according to a later analysis. A later analysis, which compared TCR beta chains of equal frequency, found the HLA-associated ones more clonally expanded.

J is TRBJ2-5 and V is TRBV9; the match to TRBD1 covers 9 bases. The assigned J gene may be wrong: the sequence end matches TRBJ2-7 better. The receptor was derived from a man aged 18 to 29 in good health and CMV-seronegative. The source material was PBMCs. The CDR3 protein is CASSVSGTGLNEQYF. The CDR3 region has the DNA TGTGCCAGCAGCGTCTCCGGGACAGGGTTGAACGAGCAGTACTTC.